A selection of T cell receptor beta chains follows, all from one sample in a study of identical twins. MiXCR was run by TCRdb on the 5' RACE reads, yielding one entry per CDR3 protein. The sample comprises hundreds of thousands of distinct CDR3 sequences, about 12% of which are singletons, and around 1.6% rests with the top ten. These data were also reused for a study on yellow fever vaccine responses in identical twins.

Sequencing was carried out using PBMCs. The receptors were gathered from a woman under 30 in good health. CDR3s include the opening cysteine and the closing phenylalanine or tryptophan. Each record gives: D gene, J gene, CDR3 length, clone size, V gene, CDR3 DNA, CDR3 protein. A D gene is named only where the DNA matches it firmly. Clone size is given for some rows only: seen once, a few or many times, or a class if the clone is expanded.

. TRBJ1-1 14 many TRBV3-1 TGTGCCAGCAGCCCCGGGTCCCTGAACACTGAAGCTTTCTTT CASSPGSLNTEAFF
TRBD2 TRBJ2-1 16 . TRBV9 TGTGCCAGCAGCAAAGGCGGGAGTGGTGGGGTCAATGAGCAGTTCTTC CASSKGGSGGVNEQFF
TRBD2 TRBJ2-1 15 few TRBV24-1 TGTGCCACCTCAGCGTCAGCGGGAGGGCCAGGCGAGCAGTTCTTC CATSASAGGPGEQFF
TRBD1 TRBJ2-1 15 few TRBV2 TGTGCCAGCAATACTCCGGGACAGGGGGGCAATGAGCAGTTCTTC CASNTPGQGGNEQFF
. TRBJ2-5 14 . TRBV12-3/TRBV12-4 TGTGCCAGCAGTCCCGGAGTTCCAGAACAGACCCAGTACTTC CASSPGVPEQTQYF
. TRBJ2-5 12 . TRBV12-3/TRBV12-4 TGTGCCAGCTGGGGTGCCCAAGAGACCCAGTACTTC CASWGAQETQYF
TRBD2 TRBJ2-2 15 many TRBV6-5 TGTGCCAGCAGTTACAGCGGGACGAACACCGGGGAGCTGTTTTTT CASSYSGTNTGELFF
. TRBJ2-3 11 few TRBV6-1 TGTGCCAGCATGCTGTTTTATACGCAGTATTTT CASMLFYTQYF
. TRBJ2-1 13 . TRBV5-1 TGCGCCAGCAGCTTGTGGCTTGGGAATGAGCAGTTCTTC CASSLWLGNEQFF
. TRBJ2-1 16 few TRBV7-3 TGTGCCAGCAGCCCCTATAGCGCATTCTCCTACAATGAGCAGTTCTTC CASSPYSAFSYNEQFF
. TRBJ1-1 13 . TRBV5-1 TGCGCCAGCAGCTTGGCAGCGACCACTGAAGCTTTCTTT CASSLAATTEAFF
TRBD1 TRBJ2-1 14 many TRBV7-2 TGTGCCAGCAGACCAGGGGGCTCCTACAATGAGCAGTTCTTC CASRPGGSYNEQFF
TRBD2 TRBJ2-3 17 . TRBV5-5 TGTGCCAGCAGCACTGGACTAGCGGGAGGGTCGTCAAATACGCAGTATTTT CASSTGLAGGSSNTQYF
. TRBJ1-4 12 many TRBV12-3/TRBV12-4 TGTGCCAGCAGTTACCGGACAGAGCGAATGTTTTTT CASSYRTERMFF
TRBD2 TRBJ2-1 13 few TRBV20-1 TGCAGTGCTATTCTAGCGGGATACAATGAGCAGTTCTTC CSAILAGYNEQFF
. TRBJ2-2 15 few TRBV6-2/TRBV6-3 TGTGCCAGCGGAAGGGGAGGTCCGAACACCGGGGAGCTGTTTTTT CASGRGGPNTGELFF
TRBD1 TRBJ2-5 13 few TRBV20-1 TGCAGTGCTTTCGGACAGGGAGTAGAGACCCAGTACTTC CSAFGQGVETQYF
TRBD2 TRBJ2-5 15 few TRBV6-1 TGTGCCAGCCGGACCGGGACTAGCGGGGCCGAGACCCAGTACTTC CASRTGTSGAETQYF
. TRBJ1-1 13 few TRBV12-3/TRBV12-4 TGTGCCAGCAGGCCAGTGGGGGGAGCTGAAGCTTTCTTT CASRPVGGAEAFF
. TRBJ2-7 16 few TRBV12-3/TRBV12-4 TGTGCCAGCAGTACATCCGGGCTTCGAAGCTCCTACGAGCAGTACTTC CASSTSGLRSSYEQYF
. TRBJ2-3 12 many TRBV29-1 TGCAGCGTTGGGAGTAACGCAGATACGCAGTATTTT CSVGSNADTQYF
TRBD2 TRBJ2-1 15 . TRBV5-5 TGTGCCAGCAGCTCACTAGCGGGGGCCCGGCGTGAGCAGTTCTTC CASSSLAGARREQFF
. TRBJ2-4 19 . TRBV12-3/TRBV12-4 TGTGCCAGCAGTGAAGAACCGGGACGAGTGGCGGGGGCCAAAAACATTCAGTACTTC CASSEEPGRVAGAKNIQYF
TRBD2 TRBJ2-1 16 many TRBV27 TGTGCCAGCAGTCCCTCCGGGACTAGGATTCACAATGAGCAGTTCTTC CASSPSGTRIHNEQFF